The rows below give T cell receptor beta chains drawn from one sample of a study of tumor T cells in aggressive B-cell lymphoma. Generated by immunoSEQ multiplex PCR, the TCRdb table keeps only in-frame clones and is missing some. The sample yields 3,000 to 4,500 clones, nearly 95% seen once. The specimen sequenced was tumor tissue. Receptors originate from an adult with diffuse large B cell lymphoma. Both conserved end residues are part of each CDR3. The order of the fields is D gene, J gene, clone size, V gene, CDR3 protein, CDR3 DNA. A D gene is named only where the DNA matches it firmly. Clone size appears in some rows only: once, few, many, or a class for an expanded clone.

TRBD2,TRBJ2-3,NA,TRBV27,CASRRTSGMLTDTQYF,TGTGCCAGCAGACGGACTAGCGGGATGCTCACAGATACGCAGTATTTT
TRBD2,TRBJ2-3,NA,TRBV5-1,CASSLTSGRPDTQYF,TGCGCCAGCAGCTTGACTAGCGGGCGTCCGGATACGCAGTATTTT
NA,TRBJ2-1,NA,TRBV5-1,CASSLAPGKHNEQFF,TGCGCCAGCAGCTTGGCCCCCGGGAAACACAATGAGCAGTTCTTC
TRBD1,TRBJ1-5,once,TRBV7-6,CASSLTPDRVSNQPQHF,TGTGCCAGCAGCTTAACCCCCGACAGGGTAAGCAATCAGCCCCAGCATTTT
TRBD1,TRBJ1-3,NA,TRBV28,CASRLGGRNTIYF,TGTGCCAGCAGGCTAGGGGGCCGAAACACCATATATTTT
TRBD2,TRBJ2-7,NA,TRBV4-1,CASSQRSSGRDGYEQYF,TGCGCCAGCAGCCAAAGATCTAGCGGGAGGGACGGGTACGAGCAGTACTTC
TRBD2,TRBJ2-1,NA,TRBV5-1,CASSFGTSGKAYNEQFF,TGCGCCAGCAGCTTCGGGACTAGCGGAAAAGCCTACAATGAGCAGTTCTTC
TRBD1,TRBJ2-1,NA,TRBV7-3,CASSKTGNEQFF,TGTGCCAGCAGCAAGACAGGGAATGAGCAGTTCTTC
TRBD1,TRBJ1-1,few,TRBV5-4,CASSFGQGAVEAFF,TGTGCCAGCAGCTTTGGACAGGGGGCCGTTGAAGCTTTCTTT
NA,TRBJ2-2,NA,TRBV11-1,CASSPRTTNTGELFF,TGTGCCAGCAGCCCAAGAACAACGAACACCGGGGAGCTGTTTTTT
TRBD1,TRBJ2-2,NA,TRBV19,CASSSVLGQTNTGELFF,TGTGCCAGTAGTTCTGTGTTGGGACAGACGAACACCGGGGAGCTGTTTTTT
TRBD2,TRBJ2-5,NA,TRBV15,CATSSPGLAGGKTQYF,TGTGCCACCAGCAGCCCGGGACTAGCGGGAGGAAAGACCCAGTACTTC
NA,TRBJ1-1,NA,TRBV7-2,CASSPRSGGGNTEAFF,TGTGCCAGCAGCCCCCGCTCGGGAGGGGGGAACACTGAAGCTTTCTTT
NA,TRBJ2-2,NA,TRBV5-1,CASSPERVPGTGELFF,TGCGCCAGCAGCCCCGAACGGGTGCCGGGCACCGGGGAGCTGTTTTTT
TRBD2,TRBJ2-7,NA,TRBV18,CASSLGLAGDEQYF,TGTGCCAGCTCACTTGGGCTGGCGGGAGACGAGCAGTACTTC
NA,TRBJ2-7,NA,TRBV10-2,CASRSSGSYEQYF,TGCGCCAGCAGATCCAGCGGGTCCTACGAGCAGTACTTC
TRBD2,TRBJ2-1,NA,TRBV6-6,CASSYSAGGENEQFF,TGTGCCAGCAGTTACTCGGCGGGAGGGGAAAATGAGCAGTTCTTC
TRBD1,TRBJ2-2,NA,TRBV25-1,CASSESGTANTRELFF,TGTGCCAGCAGTGAATCGGGGACAGCGAACACCAGGGAGCTGTTTTTT
NA,TRBJ1-2,NA,TRBV6-5,CASSSVDRPSGYTF,TGTGCCAGCAGCTCAGTTGACAGGCCCTCGGGCTACACCTTC
TRBD2,TRBJ2-7,NA,TRBV30,CAWSQGLAGVYEQYF,TGTGCCTGGAGCCAGGGACTAGCGGGAGTGTACGAGCAGTACTTC
NA,TRBJ2-5,NA,TRBV7-2,CASSLVPDRQETQYF,TGTGCCAGCAGCTTAGTCCCAGACAGACAAGAGACCCAGTACTTC
TRBD1,TRBJ1-6,NA,TRBV19,CASSGPGQLELALHF,TGTGCCAGTAGTGGACCGGGACAGCTCGAGTTGGCCCTCCACTTT
TRBD1,TRBJ2-7,NA,TRBV6-1,CASSQTGGPYEQYF,TGTGCCAGCAGTCAGACAGGGGGCCCGTACGAGCAGTACTTC
NA,TRBJ2-2,NA,TRBV5-6,CASSLDRFAMVTGELFF,TGTGCCAGCAGCTTGGACAGGTTCGCGATGGTAACCGGGGAGCTGTTTTTT
TRBD1,TRBJ1-4,NA,TRBV7-7,CASSLDRGRGKLFF,TGTGCCAGCAGCTTGGACAGGGGCAGGGGAAAACTGTTTTTT
NA,TRBJ2-7,NA,TRBV4-1,CASSPWGDYEQYF,TGCGCCAGCAGCCCCTGGGGGGACTACGAGCAGTACTTC
NA,TRBJ1-1,few,TRBV10-3,CAISKQGANTEAFF,TGTGCCATCAGCAAACAGGGTGCGAACACTGAAGCTTTCTTT
NA,TRBJ2-1,NA,TRBV5-1,CASRPDSLINEQFF,TGCGCCAGCAGACCGGACAGCCTCATCAATGAGCAGTTCTTC
TRBD2,TRBJ2-1,NA,TRBV4-2,CASSQVPLAGGDNEQFF,TGTGCCAGCAGCCAAGTCCCACTAGCGGGAGGGGACAATGAGCAGTTCTTC
NA,TRBJ2-3,NA,TRBV18,CASSLRSADTQYF,TGTGCCAGCTCACTTCGTTCCGCAGATACGCAGTATTTT
NA,TRBJ1-2,NA,TRBV10-3,CTISASSEVYGYTF,TGTACCATCAGTGCGAGCAGCGAGGTATATGGCTACACCTTC
NA,TRBJ2-5,NA,TRBV10-3,CAISELGVETQYF,TGTGCCATCAGTGAGTTGGGAGTAGAGACCCAGTACTTC
TRBD2,TRBJ2-7,NA,TRBV7-2,CASSYRLAAEQYF,TGTGCCAGCAGCTACCGACTAGCAGCCGAGCAGTACTTC
TRBD1,TRBJ1-1,once,TRBV28,CASSLIQGALVTEAFF,TGTGCCAGCAGTTTGATCCAGGGGGCGTTGGTCACTGAAGCTTTCTTT
TRBD2,TRBJ2-1,NA,TRBV27,CASRLAGGPGGYNEQFF,TGTGCCAGCAGATTGGCGGGAGGGCCTGGGGGGTACAATGAGCAGTTCTTC
NA,TRBJ2-1,NA,TRBV11-2,CASTLGGSYNEQFF,TGTGCCAGCACTCTGGGCGGGTCCTACAATGAGCAGTTCTTC
NA,TRBJ2-3,NA,TRBV29-1,CSVEGGGTDTQYF,TGCAGCGTTGAAGGAGGTGGCACAGATACGCAGTATTTT
TRBD1,TRBJ2-7,NA,TRBV7-8,CASSLDRGPYEQYF,TGTGCCAGCAGCTTGGACAGGGGACCCTACGAGCAGTACTTC
NA,TRBJ1-1,NA,TRBV5-1,CASSPRGGMVTEAFF,TGCGCCAGCAGCCCCCGGGGGGGGATGGTCACTGAAGCTTTCTTT
NA,TRBJ2-1,NA,TRBV6-6,CASSYSSRRNEQFF,TGTGCCAGCAGTTACTCATCCAGGAGGAATGAGCAGTTCTTC
TRBD2,TRBJ2-7,NA,TRBV5-1,CASSSGRGTGEQYF,TGCGCCAGCAGCAGCGGGAGGGGGACCGGCGAGCAGTACTTC
NA,TRBJ2-5,NA,TRBV30,CAWTRPGAGAQETQYF,TGTGCCTGGACCAGACCGGGGGCGGGGGCCCAAGAGACCCAGTACTTC
NA,TRBJ2-5,NA,TRBV30,CAWSVGGGGTQYF,TGTGCCTGGAGTGTCGGGGGTGGCGGGACCCAGTACTTC
TRBD1,TRBJ2-1,NA,TRBV9,CASSVGDRPYNEQFF,TGTGCCAGCAGCGTAGGGGACAGGCCCTACAATGAGCAGTTCTTC
NA,TRBJ2-7,NA,TRBV5-6,CASRGNLPEQYF,TGTGCCAGCCGGGGGAATCTCCCCGAGCAGTACTTC
NA,TRBJ1-2,NA,TRBV7-9,CASSPSGGQPLYGYTF,TGTGCCAGCAGCCCCTCGGGCGGACAGCCGCTCTATGGCTACACCTTC
NA,TRBJ2-1,NA,TRBV18,CASSPPLSVQFF,TGTGCCAGCTCACCACCGTTGAGTGTGCAGTTCTTC
TRBD1,TRBJ1-2,NA,TRBV29-1,CSAGDSVNYGYTF,TGCAGCGCTGGGGACAGTGTAAACTATGGCTACACCTTT
TRBD2,TRBJ2-2,NA,TRBV7-6,CASSFQEAGRGTGELFF,TGTGCCAGCAGTTTCCAAGAGGCCGGGCGGGGGACCGGAGAGCTGTTTTTT
NA,TRBJ2-5,NA,TRBV29-1,CSVVEVEETQYF,TGCAGCGTTGTCGAGGTGGAAGAGACCCAGTACTTC
TRBD2,TRBJ2-7,NA,TRBV30,CAWSGRGGSFYEQYF,TGTGCCTGGAGTGGGCGTGGCGGGAGCTTCTACGAGCAGTACTTC
TRBD2,TRBJ2-3,NA,TRBV29-1,CSVVILRTGLAGSTDTQYF,TGCAGCGTTGTAATTTTACGAACGGGACTAGCGGGGAGCACAGATACGCAGTATTTT
TRBD1,TRBJ2-2,NA,TRBV28,CASRYRGSDTGELFF,TGTGCCAGCAGATACAGGGGTTCGGACACCGGGGAGCTGTTTTTT
NA,TRBJ2-5,NA,TRBV5-4,CASSLDYGETQYF,TGTGCCAGCAGCTTGGACTATGGAGAGACCCAGTACTTC
TRBD1,TRBJ1-6,NA,TRBV30,CAWRGTGASSYNSPLHF,TGTGCCTGGAGAGGGACAGGCGCAAGCTCCTATAATTCACCCCTCCACTTT
NA,TRBJ1-1,NA,TRBV5-1,CASSLPGHPEAFF,TGCGCCAGCAGCTTACCAGGGCACCCTGAAGCTTTCTTT
NA,TRBJ1-2,NA,TRBV2,CASTTAGQSPYGYTF,TGTGCCAGCACTACCGCGGGGCAGTCCCCCTATGGCTACACCTTC
NA,TRBJ2-2,NA,TRBV28,CASRSGSYTGELFF,TGTGCCAGCAGGTCAGGGTCATACACCGGGGAGCTGTTTTTT
TRBD1,TRBJ1-2,NA,TRBV6-1,CASSEAGGTGYGYTF,TGTGCCAGCAGTGAAGCGGGAGGGACAGGCTATGGCTACACCTTC